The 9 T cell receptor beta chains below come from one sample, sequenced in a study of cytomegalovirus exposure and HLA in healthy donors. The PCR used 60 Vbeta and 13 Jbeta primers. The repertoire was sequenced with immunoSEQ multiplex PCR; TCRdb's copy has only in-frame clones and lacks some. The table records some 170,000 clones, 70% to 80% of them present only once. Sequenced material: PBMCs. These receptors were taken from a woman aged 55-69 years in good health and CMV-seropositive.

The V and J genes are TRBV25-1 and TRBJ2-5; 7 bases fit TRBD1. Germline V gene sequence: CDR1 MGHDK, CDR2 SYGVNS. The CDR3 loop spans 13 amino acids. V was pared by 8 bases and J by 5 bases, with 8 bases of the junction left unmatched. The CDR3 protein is CASGRRGKETQYF. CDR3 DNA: TGTGCCAGCGGGCGCAGGGGGAAGGAGACCCAGTACTTC.

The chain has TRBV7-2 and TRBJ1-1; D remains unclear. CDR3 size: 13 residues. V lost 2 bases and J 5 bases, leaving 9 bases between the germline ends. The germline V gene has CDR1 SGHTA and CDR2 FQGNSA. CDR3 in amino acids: CASSLNGRTEAFF. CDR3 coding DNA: TGTGCCAGCAGCTTAAATGGGAGGACTGAAGCTTTCTTT.

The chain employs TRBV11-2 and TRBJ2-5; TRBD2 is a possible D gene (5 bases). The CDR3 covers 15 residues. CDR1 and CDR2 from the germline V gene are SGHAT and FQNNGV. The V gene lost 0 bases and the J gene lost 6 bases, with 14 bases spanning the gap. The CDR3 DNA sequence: TGTGCCAGCAGCTTAGACTCTAGCCCTCGGAAGACCCAGTACTTC. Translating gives CASSLDSSPRKTQYF.

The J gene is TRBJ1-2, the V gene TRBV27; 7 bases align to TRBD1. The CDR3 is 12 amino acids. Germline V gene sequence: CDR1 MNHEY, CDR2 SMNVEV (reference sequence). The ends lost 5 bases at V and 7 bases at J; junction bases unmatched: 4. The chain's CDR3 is CASSQGVGGYTF. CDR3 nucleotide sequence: TGTGCCAGCAGTCAGGGGGTCGGTGGCTACACCTTC.

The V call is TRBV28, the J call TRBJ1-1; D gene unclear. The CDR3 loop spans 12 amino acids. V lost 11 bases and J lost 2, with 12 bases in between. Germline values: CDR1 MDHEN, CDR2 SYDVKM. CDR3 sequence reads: CACTGVNTEAFF. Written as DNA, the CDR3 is TGTGCCTGCACCGGTGTTAACACTGAAGCTTTCTTT.

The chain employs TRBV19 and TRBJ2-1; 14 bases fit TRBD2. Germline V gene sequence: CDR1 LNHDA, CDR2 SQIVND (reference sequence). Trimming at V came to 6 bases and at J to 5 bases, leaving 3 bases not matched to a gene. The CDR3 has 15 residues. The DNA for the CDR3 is TGTGCCAGTAGGGGACTAGCGGGAGCTGACAATGAGCAGTTCTTC. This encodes CASRGLAGADNEQFF.

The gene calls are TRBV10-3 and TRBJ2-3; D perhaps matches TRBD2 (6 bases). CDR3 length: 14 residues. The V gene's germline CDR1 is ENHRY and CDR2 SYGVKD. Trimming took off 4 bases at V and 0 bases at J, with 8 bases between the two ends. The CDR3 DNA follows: TGTGCCATCAGTGGGGGGACTAGCACAGATACGCAGTATTTT. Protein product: CAISGGTSTDTQYF.

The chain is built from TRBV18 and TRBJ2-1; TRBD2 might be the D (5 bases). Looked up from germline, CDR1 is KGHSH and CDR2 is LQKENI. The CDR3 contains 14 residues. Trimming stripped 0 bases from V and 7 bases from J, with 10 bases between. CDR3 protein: CASSPPTNYNEQFF. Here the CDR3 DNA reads TGTGCCAGCTCACCACCGACTAATTATAATGAGCAGTTCTTC. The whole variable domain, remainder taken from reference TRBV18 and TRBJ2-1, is NAGVMQNPRHLVRRRGQEARLRCSPMKGHSHVYWYRQLPEEGLKFMVYLQKENIIDESGMPKERFSAEFPKEGPSILRIQQVVRGDSAAYFCASSPPTNYNEQFFGPGTRLTVL.

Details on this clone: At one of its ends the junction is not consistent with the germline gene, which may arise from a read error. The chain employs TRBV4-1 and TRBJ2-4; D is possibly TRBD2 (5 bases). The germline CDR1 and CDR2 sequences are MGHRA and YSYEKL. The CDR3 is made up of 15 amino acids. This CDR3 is CASSQGRLAKNSQYF. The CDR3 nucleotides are TGCGCCAGCAGCCAAGGGAGGTTAGCCAAAAACAGTCAGTACTTC.